The 4 T cell receptor beta chains below were found in one sample sequenced in a study of read filtering for tumor transcriptome and immune sequencing (dated by TCRdb to about 2020). The sequencing machine was an Illumina HiSeq 4000. The Immunoverse kit was used to build TCR libraries from approximately 410 ng RNA, with molecular barcoded adaptors covering alpha/delta and beta/gamma chains. TCRdb applied fastp at Q25 and MiXCR to the public reads, then kept only in-frame beta chains. For every CDR3 protein sequence, its rows merge into one entry that carries the most common genes and DNA. This sample has about 39,000 distinct CDR3 sequences in its table, and around an eighth of those were observed once. Around 6.5% of the sample goes to the ten largest clones. Sample: a population of CD138-negative cells sorted from bone marrow. The intended sense of this specimen's cell subset or site label: bone marrow mononuclear cells depleted of CD138+ plasma/myeloma cells by negative magnetic selection. The origin of the receptors is a donor over 35 with multiple myeloma.

J is TRBJ2-2 and V is TRBV29-1; D is perhaps TRBD1 (6 bases). CDR3 length equals 14 residues. Germline CDR1 reads SQVTM; CDR2 reads ANQGSEA. V lost 5 bases to trimming and J lost 1 base, with 11 bases between them. This CDR3 is CSVTGYENTGELFF. The CDR3, as DNA: TGCAGCGTTACAGGGTATGAGAACACCGGGGAGCTGTTTTTT.

This clonotype was counted ten times or more. The gene calls are TRBV3-1 and TRBJ2-1, with TRBD1 identical over 7 bases. Germline-derived CDR1 and CDR2 are LGHDT and YNNKEL (reference sequence). Losses at the gene ends were 1 base for V and 10 bases for J; bases not matched to a gene: 4. CDR3 size: 13 residues. In nucleotides, the CDR3 is TGTGCCAGCAGCCAAGGCTTGGACAGGGAGCAGTTCTTC. Translating gives CASSQGLDREQFF.

This clonotype occurred many times. J is TRBJ2-1 and V is TRBV10-3; 13 bases agree with TRBD2. The J segment lost 8 bases and the V segment lost 6 bases, leaving 7 bases of the junction unmatched. CDR3 size: 15 residues. The germline V gene encodes CDR1 ENHRY and CDR2 SYGVKD. The CDR3 is CAIRGLAGLQDEQFF. CDR3 bases: TGTGCCATCAGGGGACTAGCGGGGTTGCAGGATGAGCAGTTCTTC.

Concerning this clonotype: A far larger clone is only one base removed, so a read error is likely. The chain joins TRBV7-6 to TRBJ2-1; D perhaps matches TRBD1 (6 bases). Germline CDR1 and CDR2: SGHVS and FNYEAQ. The CDR3 sequence is 17 residues long. With 0 bases removed from V and 5 bases from J, the gap between germline ends came to 17 bases. Here the CDR3 DNA reads TGTGCCAGCAGCTTAGCAAGACCACAGGGAAAACACAATGAGCAGTTCTTC. This encodes CASSLARPQGKHNEQFF.